A single sample is the source of the 15 T cell receptor beta chains below, sequenced in a study of T cell responses to AZD1222 COVID-19 vaccine. Generated by immunoSEQ multiplex PCR, the TCRdb table keeps only in-frame clones and is missing some. Of approximately 120,000 clones in the sample, approximately 93% were seen once. Specimen: peripheral blood, collected on day 0 of AZD1222 vaccination. The receptor source for this set is an adult in good health.

The chain is built from TRBV19 and TRBJ2-7, with D possibly being TRBD1 (6 bases). CDR3 size: 14 residues. Germline assignment: CDR1 LNHDA and CDR2 SQIVND (reference sequence). The V gene lost 3 bases and the J gene lost 0 bases, with 9 bases spanning the gap. CDR3 region: CASSMQGSSYEQYF. In DNA form, the CDR3 reads TGTGCCAGTAGTATGCAGGGGAGCTCCTACGAGCAGTACTTC.

This chain links TRBV19 with TRBJ2-2; D perhaps matches TRBD1 (6 bases). Germline loops: CDR1 LNHDA, CDR2 SQIVND (reference sequence). The CDR3 is 15 amino acids. With 6 bases removed from V and 1 base from J, the gap between germline ends came to 12 bases. The CDR3 DNA reads TGTGCCAGTAGCCGGTTGACAGGGAACACCGGGGAGCTGTTTTTT. Translating gives CASSRLTGNTGELFF.

The gene calls are TRBV15 and TRBJ2-2; D possibly corresponds to TRBD2 (5 bases). Looked up from germline, CDR1 is LNHNV and CDR2 is YYDKDF (reference sequence). CDR3 size: 15 residues. V was clipped by 3 bases and J by 6 bases, with 14 bases between them. CDR3 sequence (DNA): TGTGCCACCAGCAGCGGTGGGGTCGGGGCCGGGGAGCTGTTTTTT. Protein sequence: CATSSGGVGAGELFF.

This chain uses TRBV2 with TRBJ1-1; no clear D gene. V shed 7 bases and J shed 5 bases, with 20 bases lying between them. CDR1 is SNHLY and CDR2 is FYNNEI in the germline V gene. The CDR3 spans 15 residues. The CDR3 sequence is CASTELRGRETEAFF. The CDR3 DNA follows: TGTGCCAGCACCGAACTGCGAGGGCGGGAGACTGAAGCTTTCTTT.

The chain combines TRBV14 with TRBJ2-7; no reliable D call. V was trimmed by 4 bases and J by 2 bases, leaving 9 bases between them. CDR1 and CDR2 (germline): SGHDN, FVKESK. The CDR3 is made up of 13 amino acids. CDR3 in DNA: TGTGCCAGCAGCCTCTCTACCCCCTACGAGCAGTACTTC. This encodes CASSLSTPYEQYF.

The chain employs TRBV11-2 and TRBJ2-5; 7 bases agree with TRBD1. V gave up 5 bases and J gave up 2 bases; unmatched junction bases: 5. The germline CDR1 and CDR2 sequences are SGHAT and FQNNGV. CDR3 length: 14 residues. The CDR3 nucleotides are TGTGCCAGCAGCCCAGGGGGTGGACAAGAGACCCAGTACTTC. Protein: CASSPGGGQETQYF.

The gene calls are TRBV12-5 and TRBJ1-5, with D hard to call. This CDR3 has 13 residues. V lost 7 bases, J lost 3 bases, and 10 bases lay in between. Per the germline V gene, CDR1 is LGHNT and CDR2 is FRNRAP. CDR3 amino acids: CASASRLNQPQHF. The CDR3 bases are TGTGCTAGTGCCAGCAGACTCAATCAGCCCCAGCATTTT.

V and J are TRBV5-8 and TRBJ2-7; 7 bases line up with TRBD1. The CDR3 totals 14 residues. V shed 5 bases and J 4 bases; nucleotides not matched to a gene: 9. Germline CDR1 reads SGHTS; CDR2 reads YDEGEE. The CDR3 loop reads CASRTRKGAYEQYF. CDR3 in DNA: TGTGCCAGCAGAACGCGAAAGGGGGCTTACGAGCAGTACTTC.

J is TRBJ2-3 and V is TRBV6-4; D not certain. Trimming removed 7 bases at V and 1 base at J, with 12 bases between. Germline assignment: CDR1 MRHNA and CDR2 SNTAGT. There are 14 residues in the CDR3. CDR3 protein: CASKTGAGTDTQYF. DNA of the CDR3: TGTGCCAGCAAGACTGGAGCTGGCACAGATACGCAGTATTTT.

This rearrangement joins TRBV28 to TRBJ2-7; TRBD1 matches 8 bases. V lost 4 bases and J lost 2; bases outside the gene matches: 4. Germline V gene lookup returns CDR1 MDHEN and CDR2 SYDVKM. This CDR3 comprises 14 residues. Written as DNA, the CDR3 is TGTGCCAGCAGTTCCTCGGACAGGGCCTACGAGCAGTACTTC. It codes for CASSSSDRAYEQYF. The whole variable domain, remainder taken from reference TRBV28 and TRBJ2-7, is DVKVTQSSRYLVKRTGEKVFLECVQDMDHENMFWYRQDPGLGLRLIYFSYDVKMKEKGDIPEGYSVSREKKERFSLILESASTNQTSMYLCASSSSDRAYEQYFGPGTRLTVT.

This chain uses TRBV7-3 with TRBJ1-1; possibly TRBD1 for D (5 bases). Germline CDR1 and CDR2: SGHTA and FQGTGA. The length of the CDR3 is 14 residues. Trimming shortened V by 2 bases and J by 1 base, and 8 bases separated the two germline ends. CDR3 bases: TGTGCCAGCAGCTTACGGGACGGGAACACTGAAGCTTTCTTT. Protein product: CASSLRDGNTEAFF.

The V call is TRBV6-1, the J call TRBJ2-7; 7 bases are a match to TRBD1. The V gene's germline CDR1 is MNHNS and CDR2 SASEGT. The trim removed 3 bases at V and 3 bases at J, leaving 8 bases unmatched. The CDR3 has 15 residues. CDR3 DNA: TGTGCCAGCAGTGAGCAGACAGGGTATGGCTACGAGCAGTACTTC. This codes for CASSEQTGYGYEQYF.

This chain connects TRBV5-6 to TRBJ1-6, with 10 bases matching TRBD1. The CDR3 is made up of 16 amino acids. Losses at the gene ends were 3 bases for V and 8 bases for J; bases not matched to a gene: 8. Per germline, CDR1 SGHDT and CDR2 YYEEEE. The CDR3 nucleotides are TGTGCCAGCAGCTCCGGGACAGGGGTATTTGATTCACCCCTCCACTTT. Protein sequence: CASSSGTGVFDSPLHF.

This rearrangement joins TRBV7-9 to TRBJ1-2, with unresolved D. The CDR3 length is 14 residues. V shed 5 bases and J shed 4 bases, with 14 bases lying between them. CDR1 SEHNR and CDR2 FQNEAQ come from the germline V gene (reference sequence). The CDR3 loop is CASSPTASGYGYTF. The CDR3 nucleotides are TGTGCCAGCAGCCCCACGGCCAGTGGCTATGGCTACACCTTC.

The CDR3 coding sequence is TGTGCCAGTACCCTAAGAGTGGGCACTAACTATGGCTACACCTTC. It yields the protein CASTLRVGTNYGYTF. This chain uses TRBV19 with TRBJ1-2; D uncertain. CDR3 length: 15 residues. Germline CDR1 is LNHDA and CDR2 is SQIVND (reference sequence). Trimming removed 7 bases from V and 0 bases from J, with 15 bases in between. Based on the CDR3 plus reference TRBV19 and TRBJ1-2, the full variable domain is DGGITQSPKYLFRKEGQNVTLSCEQNLNHDAMYWYRQDPGQGLRLIYYSQIVNDFQKGDIAEGYSVSREKKESFPLTVTSAQKNPTAFYLCASTLRVGTNYGYTFGSGTRLTVV.